This TCR beta chain was captured by sequencing in a study of blood T cells in healthy people across ages (dated by TCRdb to 2015 to 2017). Looking at the study overall: In model experiments, template switching captured roughly one uniquely barcoded TCR beta cDNA molecule for every two T cells. To avoid experimental bias, donors of different ages were randomly spread across the sequencing lanes. Donors were grouped into four age groups: young (average approximately 15 years), middle-aged (about 40), aged (around 66) and long-lived (about 82). For two donors (one aged 18 to 30 and one aged 80 or older), the study analyzed two additional independent replicas of 1 million unique cDNA reads from the same blood draw. Age-related changes in TCR beta repertoire diversity were measured in the study by deep sequencing normalized with unique cDNA molecular identifiers.

To prepare the library, 5' RACE was applied. For sequencing, an Illumina HiSeq 2500 was employed. A second PCR of about 7 to 12 cycles was performed with a sample-barcoded 5' primer and a J-beta primer mix. A template-switch 5' adaptor carrying 12 random nucleotides introduced a unique molecular identifier onto each TCR beta cDNA molecule. Each sample yielded at least 3 million CDR3-containing paired-end reads. First-strand cDNA was synthesized from all RNA with the Mint cDNA synthesis kit, primed by a TRBC-specific oligonucleotide. After uracil-DNA glycosylase treatment, a first 18-cycle PCR used universal primers M1SS and BC2_uni_R on all cDNA. Regarding the original processing steps: For normalization, 1 million high-quality reads were randomly selected from each sample, with every read carrying a distinct molecular identifier. Instead of being binned into consensus sequences, reads with shared molecular identifiers were discarded. MiTCR, set to a Q25 quality threshold and the strictest error-elimination algorithm, was used for CDR3 identification, clonotype clustering and error correction. Lower-bound total TCR beta diversity was estimated with a nonparametric unseen species model using Euler transformation. TCRdb applied fastp at Q25 and MiXCR to the public reads, then kept only in-frame beta chains. Entries are consolidated by CDR3 protein sequence, retaining the most common genes and DNA. Here the V and J calls rest on TCRdb's processing, not on the authors' analysis. This sample gives about 1.8 million distinct CDR3 sequences in total; less than 50% of them show up just once. In total, the top ten clones hold around 2.1% of the sample.

Systemically healthy Caucasian individuals from Russia, around 39 in total and aged roughly 6 to 100 years, were included as donors. Approximately 9.7 milliliters of peripheral blood were drawn from each donor into EDTA-treated Vacutainer tubes. Ficoll-Paque density-gradient centrifugation was used to isolate PBMCs, with at least 6.5 million obtained per sample. Total RNA was extracted from PBMCs with Trizol reagent, with at least 6 micrograms obtained per sample. The percentages of naive CD45RAhigh/CD27high T cells were determined by flow cytometry on a PBMC aliquot from every donor. Results the study describes overall, beyond this receptor: The CMV infection status of donors was not known, potentially confounding age-related changes in expanded clonotypes. Since profiling was done on bulk unsorted PBMCs, naive and antigen-experienced compartments could not be conclusively compared. The percentage of naive T cells measured by flow cytometry correlated strongly with observed TCR beta diversity. Observed TCR beta diversity per million T cells fell roughly linearly with age, and a significant reduction was already apparent by age approximately 40. The long-lived group showed more naive CD4+ T cells, fewer expanded clones and increased TCR diversity than the aged group, suggesting age selection. Estimates of total diversity based on one million sequenced T cells were regarded as lower bounds and as underestimates.

With respect to this clonotype: Its antigen specificity is not known. Base qualities are missing; no much larger clone stands one base away.

This receptor was taken from a woman between 40 and 55 years old in good health. The material sequenced was blood.

DNA sequence: TGTGCCAGCAGCCCCGGGGAACGGGTGGATACGCAGTATTTT. It codes for CASSPGERVDTQYF. This chain joins TRBV7-9 to TRBJ2-3, with TRBD2 tentatively as D gene (5 bases match). Its CDR3 holds 14 amino acids, cysteine through phenylalanine. Of the read, only the CDR3 DNA is kept; its 42 bases are in frame from base 1. Trimming at the junction amounts to 5 bases on V and 6 bases on J, and the germline ends lie 15 bases apart. CDR1 and CDR2, per the germline V gene (reference sequence), are SEHNR and FQNEAQ.